Included here is one TCR beta chain sequence, with context. These data come from a study of T cell clonotyping in hematopoietic cell transplantation. Clones were sequenced by immunoSEQ multiplex PCR, and TCRdb holds only the in-frame ones, with some missing. This table has some 14,000 clones, approximately 90% appearing once. Trimming removed 5 bases at V and 7 bases at J, with 12 bases between. CDR1 SQVTM and CDR2 ANQGSEA come from the germline V gene. The CDR3 is 13 amino acids. The material was PBMCs, obtained 100 days after allogeneic stem cell transplant. The receptor was isolated from a male patient aged 45-59 years who had an allogeneic stem cell transplant from an unrelated donor, so T cells may come from the graft donor. Some clones in this sample may be carry-over from other donors' samples. V and J are TRBV29-1 and TRBJ1-6; possibly TRBD1 for D (5 bases). In DNA, the CDR3 is TGCAGCGTTCTCACAGGACCCAATTCACCCCTCCACTTT. Protein: CSVLTGPNSPLHF.